The rows below give T cell receptor beta chains drawn from one sample of a study of blood T cell repertoires in COVID-19. The assay was immunoSEQ multiplex PCR, and TCRdb's table has in-frame clones only and misses some. The data contain roughly 250,000 clones, 79% of them singletons. Sequenced: peripheral blood. These TCRs come from a woman between 40 and 50 years old with active or convalescent COVID-19. Each CDR3 is given with its conserved first and last residue. D genes are given only for firm matches. Rows may omit the clone size; those that give it use once, few, many or a size class.

D,J,size,V,DNA,CDR3
NA,TRBJ1-1,NA,TRBV29-1,TGCAGCGTCGGCGGACAGATGAACACTGAAGCTTTCTTT,CSVGGQMNTEAFF
TRBD2,TRBJ2-5,NA,TRBV12-3/TRBV12-4,TGTGCCAGCAGTTTTGGGGGGGACGAGACCCAGTACTTC,CASSFGGDETQYF
TRBD1,TRBJ2-5,NA,TRBV28,TGTGCCAGCAGTACACGACAGGGCCCTGGGGAGACCCAGTACTTC,CASSTRQGPGETQYF
NA,TRBJ2-1,NA,TRBV28,TGTGCCAGCAGTTCTCCGGAAGGGGGGGTTCGGAATGAGCAGTTCTTC,CASSSPEGGVRNEQFF
NA,TRBJ2-3,NA,TRBV12-3/TRBV12-4,TGTGCCAGCAGTAACACTAGAGAGGATACGCAGTATTTT,CASSNTREDTQYF
NA,TRBJ2-6,NA,TRBV5-1,TGCGCCAGCAGCTTGGCAGGTACCGGGGCCAACGTCCTGACTTTC,CASSLAGTGANVLTF
TRBD1,TRBJ2-5,NA,TRBV16,TGTGCCAGCAGCATGGACAGGGTAGAGACCCAGTACTTC,CASSMDRVETQYF
TRBD1,TRBJ2-7,NA,TRBV10-3,TGTGCCACACAACAGGGGGCGGACTACGAGCAGTACTTC,CATQQGADYEQYF
NA,TRBJ1-5,few,TRBV2,TGTGCCAGCGGGCGGGGGGGCGGCAATCAGCCCCAGCATTTT,CASGRGGGNQPQHF
TRBD1,TRBJ2-7,NA,TRBV27,TGTGCCAGCAGTTGGACAGGGGCTTACGACGAGCAGTACTTC,CASSWTGAYDEQYF
TRBD1,TRBJ1-6,NA,TRBV11-2,TGTGCCAGCAGCCCCGAGACAGGGGGGTCACCCCTCCACTTT,CASSPETGGSPLHF
TRBD1,TRBJ1-5,NA,TRBV5-1,TGCGCCAGCAGCTTGGGGACAGGGAATCAGCCCCAGCATTTT,CASSLGTGNQPQHF
TRBD1,TRBJ2-3,once,TRBV20-1,TGCAGTGCTAGTCCAGGACAGGGGGCTACAGATACGCAGTATTTT,CSASPGQGATDTQYF
NA,TRBJ1-5,once,TRBV15,TGTGCCACCAGCAGAGTAGGACTAGGCAGCAATCAGCCCCAGCATTTT,CATSRVGLGSNQPQHF
NA,TRBJ1-3,once,TRBV10-1,TGCGCCAGCAGTGAGTCCGGGGGATCTGGAAACACCATATATTTT,CASSESGGSGNTIYF
NA,TRBJ2-3,NA,TRBV11-2,TGTGCCACCTGGGCGCGCACAGATACGCAGTATTTT,CATWARTDTQYF